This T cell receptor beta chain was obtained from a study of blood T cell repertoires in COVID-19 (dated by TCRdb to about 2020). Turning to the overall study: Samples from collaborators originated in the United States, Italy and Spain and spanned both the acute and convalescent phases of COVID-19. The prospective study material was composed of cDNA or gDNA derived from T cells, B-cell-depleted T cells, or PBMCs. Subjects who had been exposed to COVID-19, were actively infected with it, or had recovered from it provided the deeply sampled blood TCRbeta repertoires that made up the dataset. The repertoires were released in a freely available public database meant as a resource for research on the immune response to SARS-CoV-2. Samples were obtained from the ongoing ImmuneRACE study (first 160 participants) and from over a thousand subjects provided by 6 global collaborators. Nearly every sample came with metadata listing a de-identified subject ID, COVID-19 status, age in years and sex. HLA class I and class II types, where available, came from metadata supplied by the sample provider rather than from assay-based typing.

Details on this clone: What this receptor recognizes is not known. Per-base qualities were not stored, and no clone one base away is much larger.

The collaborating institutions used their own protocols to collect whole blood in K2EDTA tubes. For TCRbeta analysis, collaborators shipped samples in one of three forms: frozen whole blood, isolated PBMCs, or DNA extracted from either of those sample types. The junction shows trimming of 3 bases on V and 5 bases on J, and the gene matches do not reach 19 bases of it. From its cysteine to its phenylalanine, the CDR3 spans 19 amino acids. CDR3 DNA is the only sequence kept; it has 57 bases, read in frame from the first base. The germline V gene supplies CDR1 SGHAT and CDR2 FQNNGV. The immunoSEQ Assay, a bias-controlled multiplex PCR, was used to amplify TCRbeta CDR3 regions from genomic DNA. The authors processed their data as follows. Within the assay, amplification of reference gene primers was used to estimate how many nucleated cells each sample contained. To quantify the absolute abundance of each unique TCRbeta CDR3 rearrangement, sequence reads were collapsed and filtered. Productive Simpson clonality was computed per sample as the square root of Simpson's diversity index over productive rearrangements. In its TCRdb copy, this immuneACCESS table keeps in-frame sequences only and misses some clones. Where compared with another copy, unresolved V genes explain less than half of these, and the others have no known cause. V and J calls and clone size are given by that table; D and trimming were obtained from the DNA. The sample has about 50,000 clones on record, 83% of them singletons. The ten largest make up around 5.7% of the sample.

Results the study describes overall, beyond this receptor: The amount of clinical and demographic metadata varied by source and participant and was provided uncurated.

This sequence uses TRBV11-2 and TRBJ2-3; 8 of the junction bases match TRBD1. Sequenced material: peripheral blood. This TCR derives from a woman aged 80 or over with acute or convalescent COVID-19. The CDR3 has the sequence CASSLVRQGLRKFEDTQYF. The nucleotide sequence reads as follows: TGTGCCAGCAGCTTGGTCCGACAGGGGTTGAGGAAATTTGAAGATACGCAGTATTTT.